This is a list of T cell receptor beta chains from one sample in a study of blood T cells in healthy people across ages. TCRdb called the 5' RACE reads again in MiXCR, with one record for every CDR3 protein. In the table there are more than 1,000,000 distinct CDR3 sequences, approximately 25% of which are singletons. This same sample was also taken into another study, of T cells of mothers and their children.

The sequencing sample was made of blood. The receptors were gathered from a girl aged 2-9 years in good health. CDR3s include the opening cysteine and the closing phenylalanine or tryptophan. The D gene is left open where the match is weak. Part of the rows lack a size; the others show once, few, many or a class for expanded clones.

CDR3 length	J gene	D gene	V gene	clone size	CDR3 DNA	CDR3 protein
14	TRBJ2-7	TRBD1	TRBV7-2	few	TGTGCCAGCAGCTTAGAGGGACAGGGCTCCGAGCAGTACTTC	CASSLEGQGSEQYF
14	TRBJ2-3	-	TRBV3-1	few	TGTGCCAGCAGCCAAGGGGGGTCGCCAGATACGCAGTATTTT	CASSQGGSPDTQYF
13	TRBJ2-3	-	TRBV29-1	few	TGCAGCGTTGAAGATCAGAGTTGGGATACGCAGTATTTT	CSVEDQSWDTQYF
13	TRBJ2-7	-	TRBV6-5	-	TGTGCCAGCAGTTACTCGGGGATCTACGAGCAGTACTTC	CASSYSGIYEQYF
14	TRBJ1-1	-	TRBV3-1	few	TGTGCCAGCAGCCCCCGACAGTTGAACACTGAAGTTTTCTTT	CASSPRQLNTEVFF
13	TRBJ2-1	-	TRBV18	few	TGTGCCAGCTCAAGGCTAGTCGATGATGAGCAGTTCTTC	CASSRLVDDEQFF
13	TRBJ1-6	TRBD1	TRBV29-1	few	TGCAGCGTTGGGACAGGCCCTGGGTCACCCTTCCACTTT	CSVGTGPGSPFHF
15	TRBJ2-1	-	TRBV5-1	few	TGCGCCAGCAGCTCCGACAGTAGGGCCGACAATGAGCAGTTCTTC	CASSSDSRADNEQFF
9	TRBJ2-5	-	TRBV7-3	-	TGTGCCAGCAGCCCGTTGGAGTTCTTC	CASSPLEFF
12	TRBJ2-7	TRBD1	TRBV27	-	TGTGCCAGCAGCCCCGGGACAGGGACTCCGCGGTTC	CASSPGTGTPRF
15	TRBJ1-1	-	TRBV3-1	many	TGTGCCAGCAGCCAAGCTGCAAACCCGAACACTGAAGCTTTCTTT	CASSQAANPNTEAFF